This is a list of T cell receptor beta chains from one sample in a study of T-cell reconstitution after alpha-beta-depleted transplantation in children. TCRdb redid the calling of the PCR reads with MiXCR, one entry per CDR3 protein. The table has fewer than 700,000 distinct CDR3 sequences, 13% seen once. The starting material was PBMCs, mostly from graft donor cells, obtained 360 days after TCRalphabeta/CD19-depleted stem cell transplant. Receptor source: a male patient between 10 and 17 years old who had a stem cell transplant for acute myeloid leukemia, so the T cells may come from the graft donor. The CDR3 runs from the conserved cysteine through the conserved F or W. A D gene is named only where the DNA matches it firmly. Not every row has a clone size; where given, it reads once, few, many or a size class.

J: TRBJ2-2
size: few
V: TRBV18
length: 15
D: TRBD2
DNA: TGTGCCAGCTCACCCGGACTAGCGGACACCGGGGAGCTGTTTTTT
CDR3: CASSPGLADTGELFF

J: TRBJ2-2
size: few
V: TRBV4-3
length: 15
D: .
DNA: TGCGCCAGCAGCCAAGATAGCCTAGCGTCCGGGGAGCTGTTTTTT
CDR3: CASSQDSLASGELFF

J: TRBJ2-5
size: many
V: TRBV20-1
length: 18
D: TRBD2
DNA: TGCAGTGCCACCGTTCCGGCTAGCGGGAGAGGGGACTGGGAGACCCAGTACTTC
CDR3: CSATVPASGRGDWETQYF

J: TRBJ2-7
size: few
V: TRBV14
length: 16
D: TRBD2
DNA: TGTGCCAGCAGCAGCTGGATTGGGGACTACTTCTACGAGCAGTACTTC
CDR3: CASSSWIGDYFYEQYF

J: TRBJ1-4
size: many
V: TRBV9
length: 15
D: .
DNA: TGTGCCAGCAGCGTAGACGACGGATGGGAGGAAAAACTGTTTTTT
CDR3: CASSVDDGWEEKLFF

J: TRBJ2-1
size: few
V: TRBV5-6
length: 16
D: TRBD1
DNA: TGTGCCAGCAGCTTGTCCGGGACAGGGGGGTACAATGAGCAGTTCTTC
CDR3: CASSLSGTGGYNEQFF

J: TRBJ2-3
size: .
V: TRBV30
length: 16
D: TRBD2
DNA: TGTGCCTGGAGCGACGGACTAGCGGGAGATGGGGATACGCAGTATTTT
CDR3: CAWSDGLAGDGDTQYF

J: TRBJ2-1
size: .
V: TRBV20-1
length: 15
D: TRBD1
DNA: TGCAGTGCTAGAGATCAGGGGGCGCCGTACAATGAGCAGTTCTTC
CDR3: CSARDQGAPYNEQFF

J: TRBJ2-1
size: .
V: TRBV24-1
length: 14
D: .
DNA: TGTGCCACCAGTGATTTTGACAGTAGCAATGAGCAGTTCTTC
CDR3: CATSDFDSSNEQFF

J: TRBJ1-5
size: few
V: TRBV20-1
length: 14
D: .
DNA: TGCAGTGCTAGATCCGTTCTGATCAATCAGCCCCAGCATTTT
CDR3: CSARSVLINQPQHF

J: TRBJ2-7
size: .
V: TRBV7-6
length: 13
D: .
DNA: TGTGCCAGCAGCTTAAGCCCGACCTACGAGCAGTACTTC
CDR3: CASSLSPTYEQYF

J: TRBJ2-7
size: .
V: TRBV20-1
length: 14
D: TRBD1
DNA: TGCAGCGCCGGGCCGGGACAGGGTCCCTACGAGCAGTACTTC
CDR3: CSAGPGQGPYEQYF

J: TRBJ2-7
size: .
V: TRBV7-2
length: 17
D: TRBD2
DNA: TGTGCCAGCAGCTCCCCCACGGGACTAGCGGGAGTCAACGAGCAGTACTTC
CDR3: CASSSPTGLAGVNEQYF

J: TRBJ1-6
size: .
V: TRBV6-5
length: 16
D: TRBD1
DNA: TGTGCCAGCAGTTCGGACAGGGGGGGGTATAATTCACCCCTCCACTTT
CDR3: CASSSDRGGYNSPLHF

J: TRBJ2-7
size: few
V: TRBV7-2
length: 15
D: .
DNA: TGTGCCAGCAGCTTAGTGTCTAGCGCTGCCTACGAGCAGTACTTC
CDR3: CASSLVSSAAYEQYF

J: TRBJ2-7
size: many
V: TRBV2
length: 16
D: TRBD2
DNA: TGTGCCAGCAGGATCCTAGCGGGATTGGGAAGCTACGAGCAGTACTTC
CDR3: CASRILAGLGSYEQYF

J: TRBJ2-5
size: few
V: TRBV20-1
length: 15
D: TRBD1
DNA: TGCAGTGCTAGAGAAAACAGGGGGAGGAAAGAGACCCAGTACTTC
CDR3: CSARENRGRKETQYF

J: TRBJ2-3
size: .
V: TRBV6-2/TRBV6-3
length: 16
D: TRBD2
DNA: TGTGCCAGCAGTTACCCCGGACTAGCGGGAGTTGATACGCAGTATTTT
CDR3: CASSYPGLAGVDTQYF

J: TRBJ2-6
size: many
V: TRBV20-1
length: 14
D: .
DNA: TGCAGTGCCACTCAGGGTGCTGGGGCCAACGTCCTGACTTTC
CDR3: CSATQGAGANVLTF

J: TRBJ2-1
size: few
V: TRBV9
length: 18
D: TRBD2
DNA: TGTGCCAGCAGCGCAGACCCCCCCGGGGGGTTAACCTACAATGAGCAGTTCTTC
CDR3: CASSADPPGGLTYNEQFF

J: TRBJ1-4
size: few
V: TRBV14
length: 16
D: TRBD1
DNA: TGTGCCAGCAGCCAAGGAGTCTACAGGGGTAATGAAAAACTGTTTTTT
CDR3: CASSQGVYRGNEKLFF

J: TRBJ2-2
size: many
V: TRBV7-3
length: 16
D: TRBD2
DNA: TGTGCCAGCAGCTTACTAGGGACTAGGAACACCGGGGAGCTGTTTTTT
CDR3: CASSLLGTRNTGELFF

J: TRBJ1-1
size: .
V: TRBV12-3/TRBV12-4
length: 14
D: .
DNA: TGTGCCAGCAGTTCTTTACGCAGCGGGGCTGAAGCTTTCTTT
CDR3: CASSSLRSGAEAFF

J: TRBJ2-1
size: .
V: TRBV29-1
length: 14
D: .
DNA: TGCAGCGTCCTGCGCCAGGTTCCTCGGGATGAGCAGTTCTTC
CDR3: CSVLRQVPRDEQFF

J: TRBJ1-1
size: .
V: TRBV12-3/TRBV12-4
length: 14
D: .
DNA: TGTGCCAGCAGTCAGCGAGGAATGAACACTGAAGCTTTCTTT
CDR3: CASSQRGMNTEAFF

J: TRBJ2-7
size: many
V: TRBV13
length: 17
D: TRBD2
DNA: TGTGCCAGCAGCTTAGCCCCTCTAGCGGGGACCTCCTACGAGCAGTACTTC
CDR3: CASSLAPLAGTSYEQYF

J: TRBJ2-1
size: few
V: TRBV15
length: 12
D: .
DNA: TGTGCCACCAGCCTTCCGGCGCCTGAGCAGTTCTTC
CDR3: CATSLPAPEQFF

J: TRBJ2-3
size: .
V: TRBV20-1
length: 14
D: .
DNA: TGCAGTGCTAGAGATACTAGCAGCGCAGATACGCAGTATTTT
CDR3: CSARDTSSADTQYF

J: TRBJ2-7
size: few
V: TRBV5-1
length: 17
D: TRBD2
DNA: TGCGCCAGCAGCTTGGTGGCGGGAGGACTCCTTTCCTACGAGCAGTACTTC
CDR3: CASSLVAGGLLSYEQYF

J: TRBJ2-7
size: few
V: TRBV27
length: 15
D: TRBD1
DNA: TGTGCCAGTAGTTTAGGCCGGGGACAGGACATAGGGCAGTACTTC
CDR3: CASSLGRGQDIGQYF